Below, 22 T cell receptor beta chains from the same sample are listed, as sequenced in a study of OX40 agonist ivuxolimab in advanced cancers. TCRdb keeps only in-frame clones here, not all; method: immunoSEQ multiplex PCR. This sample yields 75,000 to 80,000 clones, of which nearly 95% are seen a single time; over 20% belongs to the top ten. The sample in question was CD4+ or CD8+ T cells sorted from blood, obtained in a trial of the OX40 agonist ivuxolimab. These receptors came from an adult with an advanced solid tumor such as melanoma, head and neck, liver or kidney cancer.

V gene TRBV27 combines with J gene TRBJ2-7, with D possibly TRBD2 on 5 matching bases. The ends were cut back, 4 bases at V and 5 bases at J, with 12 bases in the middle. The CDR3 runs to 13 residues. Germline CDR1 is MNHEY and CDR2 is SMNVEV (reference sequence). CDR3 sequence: CASSYMGVNEQYF. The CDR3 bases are TGTGCCAGCAGTTATATGGGAGTCAACGAGCAGTACTTC.

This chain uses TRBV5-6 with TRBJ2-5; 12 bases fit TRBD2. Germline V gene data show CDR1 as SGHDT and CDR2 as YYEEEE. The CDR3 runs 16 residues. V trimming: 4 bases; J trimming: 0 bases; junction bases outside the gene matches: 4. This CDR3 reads CASSRLAGAHQETQYF. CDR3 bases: TGTGCCAGCAGCCGACTAGCGGGGGCCCACCAAGAGACCCAGTACTTC.

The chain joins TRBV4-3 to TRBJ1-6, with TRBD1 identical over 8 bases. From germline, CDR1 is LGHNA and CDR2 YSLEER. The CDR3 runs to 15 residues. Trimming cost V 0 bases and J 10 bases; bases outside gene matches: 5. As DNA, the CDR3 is TGCGCCAGCAGCCAAGACAGGGGGCGAAGATCACCCCTCCACTTT. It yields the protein CASSQDRGRRSPLHF.

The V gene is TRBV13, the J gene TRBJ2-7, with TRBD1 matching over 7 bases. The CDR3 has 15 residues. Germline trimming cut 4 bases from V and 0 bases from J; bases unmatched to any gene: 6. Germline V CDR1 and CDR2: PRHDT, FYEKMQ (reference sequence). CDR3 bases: TGTGCCAGCAGCTCCGGGACAGCGATCTCCTACGAGCAGTACTTC. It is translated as CASSSGTAISYEQYF.

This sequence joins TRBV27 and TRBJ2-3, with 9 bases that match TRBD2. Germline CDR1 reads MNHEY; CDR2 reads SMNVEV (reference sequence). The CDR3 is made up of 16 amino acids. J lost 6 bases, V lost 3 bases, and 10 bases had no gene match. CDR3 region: CASSFGSGRRDDTQYF. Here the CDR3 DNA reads TGTGCCAGCAGTTTCGGTAGCGGGAGACGTGATGATACGCAGTATTTT.

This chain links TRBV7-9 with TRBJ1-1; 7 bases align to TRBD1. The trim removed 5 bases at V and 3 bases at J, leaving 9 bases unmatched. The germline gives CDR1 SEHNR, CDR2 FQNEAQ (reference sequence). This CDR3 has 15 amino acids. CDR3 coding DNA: TGTGCCAGCAGCAGCCGACAGGGTTCCGACACTGAAGCTTTCTTT. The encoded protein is CASSSRQGSDTEAFF.

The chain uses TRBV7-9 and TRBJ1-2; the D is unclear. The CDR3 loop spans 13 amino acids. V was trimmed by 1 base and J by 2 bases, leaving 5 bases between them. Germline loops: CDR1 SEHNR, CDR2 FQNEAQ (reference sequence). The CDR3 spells CASSLGMNYGYTF. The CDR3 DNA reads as TGTGCCAGCAGCTTAGGGATGAACTATGGCTACACCTTC.

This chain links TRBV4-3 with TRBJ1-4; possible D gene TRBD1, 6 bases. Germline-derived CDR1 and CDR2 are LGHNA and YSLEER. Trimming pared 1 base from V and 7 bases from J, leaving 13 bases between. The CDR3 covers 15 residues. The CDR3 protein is CASSQAGGAGEKLFF. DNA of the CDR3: TGCGCCAGCAGCCAAGCGGGGGGCGCAGGTGAAAAACTGTTTTTT.

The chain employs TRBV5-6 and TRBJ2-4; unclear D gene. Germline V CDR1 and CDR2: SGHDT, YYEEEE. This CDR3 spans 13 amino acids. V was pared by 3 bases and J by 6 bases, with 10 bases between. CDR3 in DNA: TGTGCCAGCAGCTCCGACCTGAGAAACATTCAGTACTTC. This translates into CASSSDLRNIQYF.

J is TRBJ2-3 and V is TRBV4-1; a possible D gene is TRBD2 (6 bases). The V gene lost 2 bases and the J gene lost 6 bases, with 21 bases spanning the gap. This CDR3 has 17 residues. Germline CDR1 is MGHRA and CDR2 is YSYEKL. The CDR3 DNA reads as TGCGCCAGCAGCCAAAGGGCCGGGACTCCATCGTCGGATACGCAGTATTTT. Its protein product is CASSQRAGTPSSDTQYF.

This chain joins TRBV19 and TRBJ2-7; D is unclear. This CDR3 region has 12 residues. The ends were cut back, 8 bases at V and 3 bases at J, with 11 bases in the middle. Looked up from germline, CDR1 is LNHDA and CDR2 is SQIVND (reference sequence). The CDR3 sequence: CASATPYYEQYF. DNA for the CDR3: TGTGCCAGTGCAACGCCTTACTACGAGCAGTACTTC.

CDR3: CASSSRGAAFSYGYTF. CDR3 DNA sequence: TGTGCCAGCAGTTCCCGTGGGGCAGCGTTTTCCTATGGCTACACCTTC. The chain links TRBV28 to TRBJ1-2; D possibly corresponds to TRBD1 (5 bases). The V gene lost 4 bases and the J gene lost 4 bases, with 19 bases spanning the gap. CDR3 length equals 16 residues. Looked up from germline, CDR1 is MDHEN and CDR2 is SYDVKM.

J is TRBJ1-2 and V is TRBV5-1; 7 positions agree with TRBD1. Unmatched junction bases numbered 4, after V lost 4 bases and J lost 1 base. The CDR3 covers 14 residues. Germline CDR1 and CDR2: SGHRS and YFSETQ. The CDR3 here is CASSPDRFNYGYTF. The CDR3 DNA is TGCGCCAGCAGCCCGGACAGGTTTAACTATGGCTACACCTTC.

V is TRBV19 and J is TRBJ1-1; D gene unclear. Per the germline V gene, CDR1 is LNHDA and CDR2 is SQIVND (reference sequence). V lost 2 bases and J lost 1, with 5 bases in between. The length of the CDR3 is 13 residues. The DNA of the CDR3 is TGTGCCAGTAGTATATCCAGGAACACTGAAGCTTTCTTT. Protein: CASSISRNTEAFF. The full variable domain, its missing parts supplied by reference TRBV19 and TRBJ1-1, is DGGITQSPKYLFRKEGQNVTLSCEQNLNHDAMYWYRQDPGQGLRLIYYSQIVNDFQKGDIAEGYSVSREKKESFPLTVTSAQKNPTAFYLCASSISRNTEAFFGQGTRLTVV.

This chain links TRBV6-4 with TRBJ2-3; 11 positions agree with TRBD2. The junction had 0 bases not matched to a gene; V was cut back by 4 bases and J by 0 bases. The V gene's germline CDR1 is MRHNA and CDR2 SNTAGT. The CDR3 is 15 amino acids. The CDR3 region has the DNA TGTGCCAGCAGTGGACTAGCGGGGAGCACAGATACGCAGTATTTT. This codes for CASSGLAGSTDTQYF.

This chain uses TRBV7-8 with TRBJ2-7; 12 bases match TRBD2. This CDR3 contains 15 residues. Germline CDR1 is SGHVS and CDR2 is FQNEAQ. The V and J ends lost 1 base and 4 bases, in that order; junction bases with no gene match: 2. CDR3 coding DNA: TGTGCCAGCAGCTTAGAAGGGACTAGCGGGTACGAGCAGTACTTC. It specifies CASSLEGTSGYEQYF. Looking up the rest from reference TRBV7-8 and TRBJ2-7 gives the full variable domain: GAGVSQSPRYKVAKRGQDVALRCDPISGHVSLFWYQQALGQGPEFLTYFQNEAQLDKSGLPSDRFFAERPEGSVSTLKIQRTQQEDSAVYLCASSLEGTSGYEQYFGPGTRLTVT.

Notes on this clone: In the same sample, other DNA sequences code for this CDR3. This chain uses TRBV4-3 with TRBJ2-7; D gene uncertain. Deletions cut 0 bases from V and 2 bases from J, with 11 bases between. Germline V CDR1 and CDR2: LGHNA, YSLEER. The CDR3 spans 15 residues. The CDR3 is CASSQDRTATYEQYF. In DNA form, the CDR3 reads TGCGCCAGCAGCCAAGACCGGACCGCTACCTACGAGCAGTACTTC.

The CDR3: CASVGRYTDTQYF. The CDR3 coding sequence is TGTGCCAGTGTAGGCAGATACACAGATACGCAGTATTTT. J is TRBJ2-3 and V is TRBV21-1. TRBV21-1 is a documented pseudogene. The CDR3 contains 13 residues.

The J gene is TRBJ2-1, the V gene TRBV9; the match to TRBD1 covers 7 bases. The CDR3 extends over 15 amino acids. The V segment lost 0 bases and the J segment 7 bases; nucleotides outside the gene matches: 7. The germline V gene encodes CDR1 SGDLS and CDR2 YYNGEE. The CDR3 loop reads CASSVGGGSRNEQFF. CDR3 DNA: TGTGCCAGCAGCGTAGGAGGGGGCTCGCGGAATGAGCAGTTCTTC.

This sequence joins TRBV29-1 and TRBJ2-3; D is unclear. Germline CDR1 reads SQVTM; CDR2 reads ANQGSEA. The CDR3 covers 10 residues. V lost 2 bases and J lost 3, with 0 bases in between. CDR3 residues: CSVETDTQYF. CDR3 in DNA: TGCAGCGTTGAAACAGATACGCAGTATTTT.

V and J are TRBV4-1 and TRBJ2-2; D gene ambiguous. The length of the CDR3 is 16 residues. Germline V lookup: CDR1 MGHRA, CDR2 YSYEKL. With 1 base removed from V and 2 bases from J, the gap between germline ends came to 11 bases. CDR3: CASSQVWPSNTGELFF. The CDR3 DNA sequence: TGCGCCAGCAGCCAAGTCTGGCCTAGTAACACCGGGGAGCTGTTTTTT.

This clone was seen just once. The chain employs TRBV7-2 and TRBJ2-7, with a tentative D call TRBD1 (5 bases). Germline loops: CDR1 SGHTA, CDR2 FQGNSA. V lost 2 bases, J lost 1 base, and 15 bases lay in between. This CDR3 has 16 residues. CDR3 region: CASSLSSDMGSYEQYF. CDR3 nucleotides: TGTGCCAGCAGCTTATCCTCGGACATGGGTTCCTACGAGCAGTACTTC.